The 5 T cell receptor beta chains listed next were all sequenced from one sample in a study of blood T cell repertoires in COVID-19. Data came from immunoSEQ multiplex PCR; TCRdb stores just in-frame clones and leaves some out. The sample shows roughly 80,000 clones, more than 90% of them seen only once. The sequenced material came from peripheral blood. All receptors derive from a man aged 60 to 75 with acute or convalescent COVID-19.

The V call is TRBV18, the J call TRBJ1-1; 7 nucleotides agree with TRBD1. Germline CDR1 is KGHSH and CDR2 is LQKENI. The V gene end was trimmed by 3 bases and the J gene end by 6 bases; junction bases not matched to a gene: 10. CDR3 size: 15 residues. CDR3 amino acids: CASSPRTGLGPEAFF. CDR3 DNA sequence: TGTGCCAGCTCACCCCGGACAGGCTTGGGTCCTGAAGCTTTCTTT.

The V gene is TRBV19, the J gene TRBJ1-1; no clear D gene. The V gene's germline CDR1 is LNHDA and CDR2 SQIVND (reference sequence). The CDR3 consists of 13 residues. The V end was cut by 7 bases, the J end by 9 bases, with 18 bases between. The CDR3 sequence is CASNRPEGPQAFF. The CDR3 DNA reads TGTGCCAGTAATCGCCCAGAGGGTCCCCAAGCTTTCTTT.

V gene TRBV5-4 combines with J gene TRBJ2-2, with D possibly matching TRBD2 (5 bases). Trimming shortened V by 1 base and J by 2 bases, and 12 bases separated the two germline ends. Per the germline V gene, CDR1 is SGHNT and CDR2 is YYREEE (reference sequence). This CDR3 has 16 amino acids. CDR3 nucleotides: TGTGCCAGCAGCTTGCCGGCAGCGGATAACACCGGGGAGCTGTTTTTT. Protein: CASSLPAADNTGELFF. The full variable domain, in which reference TRBV5-4 and TRBJ2-2 provide the parts outside the CDR3, is ETGVTQSPTHLIKTRGQQVTLRCSSQSGHNTVSWYQQALGQGPQFIFQYYREEENGRGNFPPRFSGLQFPNYSSELNVNALELDDSALYLCASSLPAADNTGELFFGEGSRLTVL.

The chain couples TRBV4-2 to TRBJ2-3, with a tentative D call TRBD2 (5 bases). Trimming removed 0 bases from V and 6 bases from J, with 13 bases in between. Germline lookup yields CDR1 LGHNA and CDR2 YNFKEQ. The CDR3 extends over 15 amino acids. The CDR3 DNA is TGTGCCAGCAGCCAAGATAAGAGGGTATCCGATACGCAGTATTTT. As protein: CASSQDKRVSDTQYF.

V gene TRBV9 combines with J gene TRBJ2-5, with D possibly TRBD1 on 6 matching bases. V was trimmed by 6 bases and J by 2 bases, leaving 11 bases between them. CDR1 and CDR2 (germline): SGDLS, YYNGEE. The CDR3 is 13 amino acids. The CDR3 loop reads CASNTGYQETQYF. The CDR3 DNA follows: TGTGCCAGCAATACAGGGTATCAAGAGACCCAGTACTTC.